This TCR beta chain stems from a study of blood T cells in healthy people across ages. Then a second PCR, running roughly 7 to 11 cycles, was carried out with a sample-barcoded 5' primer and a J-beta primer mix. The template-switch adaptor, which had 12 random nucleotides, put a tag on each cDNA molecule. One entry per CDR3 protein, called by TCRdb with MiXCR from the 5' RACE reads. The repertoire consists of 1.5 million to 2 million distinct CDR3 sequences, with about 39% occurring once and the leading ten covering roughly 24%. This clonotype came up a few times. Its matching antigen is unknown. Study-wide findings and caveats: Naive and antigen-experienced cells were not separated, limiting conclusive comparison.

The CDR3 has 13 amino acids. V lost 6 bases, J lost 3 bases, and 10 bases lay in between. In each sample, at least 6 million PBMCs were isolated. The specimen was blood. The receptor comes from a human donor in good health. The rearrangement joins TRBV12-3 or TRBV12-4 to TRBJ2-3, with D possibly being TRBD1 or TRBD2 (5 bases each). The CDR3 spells CASRSEGTDTQYF. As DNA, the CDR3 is TGTGCCAGCAGGAGCGAGGGGACAGATACGCAGTATTTT.